This T cell receptor beta chain was sequenced during a study of graft-versus-host responses after intestinal transplantation. Whole-study findings and limits: Marrow from the recipient contained GvH clones, some of which had appeared first in ileum or blood.

TCRdb's copy holds only in-frame clones and misses some; the assay was immunoSEQ multiplex PCR. Counted here are about 88,000 clones, over 90% occurring once; the ten biggest clones make up 0.15% to 0.2%. The germline V gene encodes CDR1 SGHRS and CDR2 YFSETQ. CDR3 length: 15 residues. The ends were cut back, 5 bases at V and 0 bases at J, with 13 bases in the middle. Concerning this clone: Its specificity is unknown.

The sequencing here drew on unstimulated CD4+ T cells sorted from spleen or lymph node cells, taken before transplant. The rearrangement links TRBV5-1 to TRBJ2-3; weak D call: TRBD2 (7 bases). The source of this sequence is a human donor who was the organ donor for an intestinal transplant. As DNA, the CDR3 is TGCGCCAGCAGGAGGTGGGGGGGCAGCACAGATACGCAGTATTTT. Translation gives CASRRWGGSTDTQYF.